This entry lists 3 T cell receptor beta chains sequenced from one sample in a study of cytotoxic CD8 clonotypes in ibrutinib-treated CLL. Sequencing used immunoSEQ multiplex PCR; TCRdb keeps in-frame clones, though not all of them. The table includes 25,000 to 30,000 clones, 70% to 90% detected once. The sequencing here drew on PBMCs, taken after 24 months of ibrutinib treatment. These receptors were obtained from a human donor with chronic lymphocytic leukemia.

The chain employs TRBV2 and TRBJ2-3, with D possibly called TRBD1 or TRBD2 (6 bases each). The length of the CDR3 is 17 residues. The V end lost 8 bases, the J end lost 2 bases, and 23 bases lay between the germline ends. Germline V gene data show CDR1 as SNHLY and CDR2 as FYNNEI. The CDR3 DNA is TGTGCCAGCGCCTTGACCCTAGCTGGGGGGCCCACAGATACGCAGTATTTT. Its protein product is CASALTLAGGPTDTQYF.

The genes are TRBV4-2 and TRBJ2-7; no definite D call. Germline V lookup: CDR1 LGHNA, CDR2 YNFKEQ. Trimming took off 3 bases at V and 1 base at J, with 7 bases between the two ends. The CDR3 contains 13 residues. The CDR3 loop is CASSHRPSYEQYF. In nucleotides, the CDR3 is TGTGCCAGCAGCCACCGACCATCCTACGAGCAGTACTTC.

The chain links TRBV10-3 to TRBJ2-1, with no clear D. V was trimmed by 3 bases and J by 0 bases, leaving 15 bases between them. The V gene's germline CDR1 is ENHRY and CDR2 SYGVKD. The CDR3 is 17 residues long. The chain's CDR3 is CAISDISTASSYNEQFF. DNA of the CDR3: TGTGCCATCAGTGATATTTCGACCGCGAGCTCCTACAATGAGCAGTTCTTC.